One and the same sample provided the 7 T cell receptor beta chains below, sequenced in a study of T cell responses to AZD1222 COVID-19 vaccine. Data came from immunoSEQ multiplex PCR; TCRdb stores just in-frame clones and leaves some out. The sample shows approximately 150,000 clones, approximately 90% of them seen only once. The sequences come from peripheral blood, collected on day 0 of AZD1222 vaccination. All receptors come from an adult in good health.

This clone showed up just a few times. The rearrangement links TRBV27 to TRBJ2-3, with D hard to call. Germline V gene sequence: CDR1 MNHEY, CDR2 SMNVEV (reference sequence). The length of the CDR3 is 14 residues. The V and J ends lost 3 bases and 0 bases respectively, with 7 bases between them. In nucleotides, the CDR3 is TGTGCCAGCAGTTTTGTTGTAAGCACAGATACGCAGTATTTT. It yields the protein CASSFVVSTDTQYF.

The chain has TRBV3-1 (or the pseudogene TRBV3-2) and TRBJ2-2, with D unclear. Trimming pared 2 bases from V and 6 bases from J, leaving 7 bases between. The CDR3 extends over 13 amino acids. Germline CDR1 is LGHDT and CDR2 is YNNKEL (reference sequence). This chain's CDR3 is CASSQFNAGELFF. CDR3 in DNA: TGTGCCAGCAGCCAATTTAATGCCGGGGAGCTGTTTTTT.

This chain joins TRBV5-5 and TRBJ1-2; 7 bases align to TRBD1. The CDR3 covers 13 residues. Germline V lookup: CDR1 SGHKS, CDR2 YYEKEE (reference sequence). V was pared by 5 bases and J by 8 bases, with 9 bases of the junction left unmatched. The CDR3 nucleotides are TGTGCCAGCAGTCGACAGGGCCGCCGGGGCTACACCTTC. Translated, it gives CASSRQGRRGYTF.

The chain recombines TRBV6-5 with TRBJ1-1; D gene unclear. With 4 bases removed from V and 2 bases from J, the gap between germline ends came to 8 bases. The germline V gene encodes CDR1 MNHEY and CDR2 SVGAGI. The CDR3 spans 13 residues. The CDR3 bases are TGTGCCAGCAGTTCCTATTTAAACACTGAAGCTTTCTTT. It is translated as CASSSYLNTEAFF.

The chain combines TRBV3-1 (or the pseudogene TRBV3-2) with TRBJ2-7; 11 bases match TRBD2. This CDR3 is 15 amino acids long. J gave up 6 bases and V 0 bases, and 4 bases lay outside the gene matches. The germline CDR1 and CDR2 sequences are LGHDT and YNNKEL (reference sequence). The CDR3: CASSQDTSGRGEQYF. The CDR3 DNA sequence: TGTGCCAGCAGCCAAGATACTAGCGGGAGAGGCGAGCAGTACTTC.

With regard to this clone: The sample carries other DNA sequences with the same CDR3. V and J are TRBV6-1 and TRBJ2-7; D uncertain. Germline CDR1 is MNHNS and CDR2 is SASEGT. This CDR3 region has 14 residues. Trimming shortened V by 0 bases and J by 4 bases, and 10 bases separated the two germline ends. This CDR3 is CASSEAGGSYEQYF. The DNA of the CDR3 is TGTGCCAGCAGTGAAGCGGGCGGAAGTTACGAGCAGTACTTC.

The chain recombines TRBV6-2 or TRBV6-3 with TRBJ2-1; tentatively, D is TRBD1 (7 bases). From germline, CDR1 is MNHEY and CDR2 SVGEGT. V was trimmed by 5 bases and J by 0 bases, leaving 11 bases between them. The CDR3 runs 15 residues. The CDR3 region is CASSPQGGSYNEQFF. For the CDR3, the DNA is TGTGCCAGCAGTCCCCAGGGGGGCTCCTACAATGAGCAGTTCTTC.